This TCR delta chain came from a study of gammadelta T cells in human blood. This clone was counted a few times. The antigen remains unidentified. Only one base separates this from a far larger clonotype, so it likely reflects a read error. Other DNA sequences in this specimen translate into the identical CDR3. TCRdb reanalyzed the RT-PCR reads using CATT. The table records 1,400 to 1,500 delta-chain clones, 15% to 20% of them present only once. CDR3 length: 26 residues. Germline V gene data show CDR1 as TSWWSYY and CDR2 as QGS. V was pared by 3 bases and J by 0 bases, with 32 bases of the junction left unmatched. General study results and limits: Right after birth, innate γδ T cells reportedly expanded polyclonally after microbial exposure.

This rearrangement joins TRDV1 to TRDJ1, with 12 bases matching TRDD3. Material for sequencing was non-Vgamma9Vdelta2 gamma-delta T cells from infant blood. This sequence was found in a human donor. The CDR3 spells CALGEIPTKHWGNELGDTPYTDKLIF. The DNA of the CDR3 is TGTGCTCTTGGGGAGATCCCCACTAAGCACTGGGGGAACGAACTGGGGGATACTCCTTACACCGATAAACTCATCTTT.